The rows below give T cell receptor beta chains drawn from one sample of a study of molecular identifiers for immune sequencing clone quantification. TCRdb analysed the PCR reads with MiXCR anew, one entry per CDR3 protein. The sample contains 85,000 to 130,000 distinct CDR3 sequences, 36% of which appear only once. The specimen sequenced was naive CD8+ T cells from blood, with Jurkat cell RNA spiked in. The receptors were sampled from a human donor in good health. Some libraries in this study had Jurkat cell RNA spiked in. CDR3s include the opening cysteine and the closing phenylalanine or tryptophan. D genes are given only for firm matches. Where a row states a size, it is once, few, many or the class of an expanded clone; other rows omit it.

v_call: TRBV29-1
j_call: TRBJ2-7
clone_size: -
d_call: TRBD2
cdr3_nt: TGCAGCGCGAGGGGGGGGACTAGTTCCTCCGAGCAGTACTTC
cdr3_aa: CSARGGTSSSEQYF

v_call: TRBV20-1
j_call: TRBJ1-4
clone_size: -
d_call: -
cdr3_nt: TGCAGTGCCCCTAATTTTGACTCTCCAACTAATGAAAAACTGGTTTTT
cdr3_aa: CSAPNFDSPTNEKLVF

v_call: TRBV12-5
j_call: TRBJ1-5
clone_size: -
d_call: -
cdr3_nt: TGTGCTAGTGCCACAGGGATGGGCAATCAGCCCCAGCATTTT
cdr3_aa: CASATGMGNQPQHF

v_call: TRBV13
j_call: TRBJ2-1
clone_size: once
d_call: -
cdr3_nt: TGTGCCAGCAGCACTCCTAGCCAGCTGTGGCCTGATGAGCAGTTCTTC
cdr3_aa: CASSTPSQLWPDEQFF

v_call: TRBV4-2
j_call: TRBJ2-7
clone_size: many
d_call: TRBD1
cdr3_nt: TGTGCCAGCAGCCATGGACAGGGACCCCTCGAGCAGTACTTC
cdr3_aa: CASSHGQGPLEQYF

v_call: TRBV27
j_call: TRBJ1-5
clone_size: -
d_call: -
cdr3_nt: TGTGCCAGCAGTAGGGCAGGGCGTTTGAGCAATCAGCCCCAGCATTTT
cdr3_aa: CASSRAGRLSNQPQHF

v_call: TRBV27
j_call: TRBJ2-7
clone_size: few
d_call: -
cdr3_nt: TGTGCCAGCAGGATGAGAGCAGGGGTCGGCGAGCAGTACTTC
cdr3_aa: CASRMRAGVGEQYF

v_call: TRBV5-6
j_call: TRBJ2-1
clone_size: -
d_call: -
cdr3_nt: TGTGCCAGCAGCTTGAGGGGACACCCCGTGGCCTACAATGAGCAGTTCTTC
cdr3_aa: CASSLRGHPVAYNEQFF

v_call: TRBV28
j_call: TRBJ2-7
clone_size: -
d_call: -
cdr3_nt: TGTGCCAGCAGCTGGACACCAGGGGCCACCGAGCAGTACTTC
cdr3_aa: CASSWTPGATEQYF

v_call: TRBV11-2
j_call: TRBJ2-4
clone_size: -
d_call: -
cdr3_nt: TGTGCCAGCAGCTTAGAACAGGCCGACATTCAGTACTTC
cdr3_aa: CASSLEQADIQYF

v_call: TRBV27
j_call: TRBJ2-5
clone_size: few
d_call: TRBD2
cdr3_nt: TGTGCCAGCAGTTTATCGACTAGCGGGAATGGAGAGACCCAGTACTTC
cdr3_aa: CASSLSTSGNGETQYF

v_call: TRBV20-1
j_call: TRBJ2-7
clone_size: -
d_call: -
cdr3_nt: TGCAGTGCTAGCGGGGAGCGGATAGAGCAGTACTTC
cdr3_aa: CSASGERIEQYF

v_call: TRBV5-3
j_call: TRBJ2-4
clone_size: -
d_call: -
cdr3_nt: TGTGCCAGCAGCTTGAATAGGGGAAGTAACATTCAGTACTTC
cdr3_aa: CASSLNRGSNIQYF

v_call: TRBV5-6
j_call: TRBJ1-5
clone_size: -
d_call: TRBD1
cdr3_nt: TGTGCCAGCAGCTGGGGACAGGGGCGTCAGCCCCAGCATTTT
cdr3_aa: CASSWGQGRQPQHF

v_call: TRBV27
j_call: TRBJ1-5
clone_size: -
d_call: -
cdr3_nt: TGTGCCACTCAACTGGTATCCGGGAATCAGCCCCAGCATTTT
cdr3_aa: CATQLVSGNQPQHF

v_call: TRBV11-2
j_call: TRBJ2-3
clone_size: -
d_call: -
cdr3_nt: TGTGCCAGCAGCTTAATAAGCAGCACAGATACGCAGTATTTT
cdr3_aa: CASSLISSTDTQYF

v_call: TRBV12-3/TRBV12-4
j_call: TRBJ2-3
clone_size: few
d_call: TRBD2
cdr3_nt: TGTGCCAGCAGTTTTCCTAGCGGGATTACAGATACGCAGTATTTT
cdr3_aa: CASSFPSGITDTQYF

v_call: TRBV28
j_call: TRBJ1-6
clone_size: few
d_call: -
cdr3_nt: TGTGCCAGCAGTCTGGGGACCACCTATAATTCACCCCTCCACTTT
cdr3_aa: CASSLGTTYNSPLHF

v_call: TRBV4-3
j_call: TRBJ2-7
clone_size: -
d_call: TRBD2
cdr3_nt: TGCGCCAGCAGCCAAGAGGTGCGGGGGGACTACGAGCAGTACTTC
cdr3_aa: CASSQEVRGDYEQYF

v_call: TRBV27
j_call: TRBJ1-1
clone_size: -
d_call: TRBD1
cdr3_nt: TGTGCCAGCAACCCTCGGACAGGGGCTAACACTGAAGCTTTCTTT
cdr3_aa: CASNPRTGANTEAFF

v_call: TRBV5-3
j_call: TRBJ2-5
clone_size: -
d_call: -
cdr3_nt: TGTGCCAGCAGCTTGGATCCGGTCGAGACCCAGTACTTC
cdr3_aa: CASSLDPVETQYF

v_call: TRBV20-1
j_call: TRBJ2-7
clone_size: -
d_call: TRBD1
cdr3_nt: TGCAGTGCTAGGGACAGGGGAGACGAGCAGTACTTC
cdr3_aa: CSARDRGDEQYF

v_call: TRBV19
j_call: TRBJ2-1
clone_size: once
d_call: TRBD2
cdr3_nt: TGTGCCAGTAGTCCAGGACTAGCGGTATTCCCCCGTGAGCAGTTCTTC
cdr3_aa: CASSPGLAVFPREQFF

v_call: TRBV12-3/TRBV12-4
j_call: TRBJ2-3
clone_size: -
d_call: -
cdr3_nt: TGTGCCAGCAGTTTTGGGCTCACAGATACGCAGTGTTTT
cdr3_aa: CASSFGLTDTQCF

v_call: TRBV4-2
j_call: TRBJ2-7
clone_size: -
d_call: TRBD1
cdr3_nt: TGTGCCAGCAGCCAAGACGACAGGGACTCCTACGAGCAGTACTTC
cdr3_aa: CASSQDDRDSYEQYF

v_call: TRBV28
j_call: TRBJ2-3
clone_size: -
d_call: -
cdr3_nt: TGTGCCAGCAGGATACTCACAGACCCCACAGATACGCAGTATTTT
cdr3_aa: CASRILTDPTDTQYF

v_call: TRBV7-9
j_call: TRBJ2-7
clone_size: many
d_call: -
cdr3_nt: TGTGCCAGCAGCTCCGAAGGACACCAGCCTTTCTTGGGGGAGCAGTACTTC
cdr3_aa: CASSSEGHQPFLGEQYF

v_call: TRBV10-3
j_call: TRBJ1-5
clone_size: -
d_call: -
cdr3_nt: TGTGCCATCAGTGACAGAGCTAATCAGCCCCAGCATTTT
cdr3_aa: CAISDRANQPQHF

v_call: TRBV6-2/TRBV6-3
j_call: TRBJ2-3
clone_size: few
d_call: TRBD2
cdr3_nt: TGTGCCAGCAGCCCCGCCTCTAGCGGGAGTACGCAGTATTTT
cdr3_aa: CASSPASSGSTQYF

v_call: TRBV7-9
j_call: TRBJ2-3
clone_size: many
d_call: -
cdr3_nt: TGTGCCAGCAGCTTACTAGCAGCAATCACAGATACGCAGTATTTT
cdr3_aa: CASSLLAAITDTQYF

v_call: TRBV28
j_call: TRBJ2-3
clone_size: many
d_call: -
cdr3_nt: TGTGCCAGCAGCCGTAGTCCAGGGGAGTATCAAGATACGCAGTATTTT
cdr3_aa: CASSRSPGEYQDTQYF

v_call: TRBV7-2
j_call: TRBJ2-7
clone_size: many
d_call: -
cdr3_nt: TGTGCCAGCAGCTCGTGGGGCAGCTACGAGCAGTACTTC
cdr3_aa: CASSSWGSYEQYF

v_call: TRBV9
j_call: TRBJ2-1
clone_size: -
d_call: TRBD2
cdr3_nt: TGTGCCAGCAGCGGCAGCGGGATCTACAATGAGCTGTTCTTC
cdr3_aa: CASSGSGIYNELFF

v_call: TRBV4-1
j_call: TRBJ1-5
clone_size: -
d_call: -
cdr3_nt: TGCGCCAGCAGCCAAGAAGGCAGGGCTGAGCCCCAGCATTTT
cdr3_aa: CASSQEGRAEPQHF

v_call: TRBV9
j_call: TRBJ1-5
clone_size: -
d_call: TRBD1
cdr3_nt: TGTGCCAGCAGCTTGGGGACAGGCTATCAGCCCCAGCATTTT
cdr3_aa: CASSLGTGYQPQHF

v_call: TRBV9
j_call: TRBJ2-1
clone_size: -
d_call: TRBD2
cdr3_nt: TGTGCCAGCAGCGTGTCTCTAGCGGGAGTCAGCTCCTACAATGAGCAGTTCTTC
cdr3_aa: CASSVSLAGVSSYNEQFF

v_call: TRBV12-3/TRBV12-4
j_call: TRBJ2-7
clone_size: many
d_call: -
cdr3_nt: TGTGCCAGCAGTTTATCCCTCACCTACGAGCAGTACTTC
cdr3_aa: CASSLSLTYEQYF

v_call: TRBV28
j_call: TRBJ2-3
clone_size: -
d_call: -
cdr3_nt: TGTGCCAGCAGTCCCGACAGACGACAGGCCAGCACAGATACGCAGTATTTT
cdr3_aa: CASSPDRRQASTDTQYF

v_call: TRBV4-2
j_call: TRBJ2-1
clone_size: many
d_call: -
cdr3_nt: TGTGCCAGCAGCCAAGAGACTAACGTCAATGAGCAGTTCTTC
cdr3_aa: CASSQETNVNEQFF

v_call: TRBV13
j_call: TRBJ2-7
clone_size: -
d_call: -
cdr3_nt: TGTGCCAGCAGTTATGTGGGGGCAACCTACGAGCAGTACTTC
cdr3_aa: CASSYVGATYEQYF

v_call: TRBV2
j_call: TRBJ2-7
clone_size: -
d_call: TRBD1
cdr3_nt: TGTGCCAGCAGAGGCCCCGGGACAGGGGGGGACGAGCAGTACTTC
cdr3_aa: CASRGPGTGGDEQYF

v_call: TRBV15
j_call: TRBJ2-7
clone_size: few
d_call: TRBD2
cdr3_nt: TGTGCCACCAGAAAGACTAGCGGGAGGTTTGCCGAGCAGTACTTC
cdr3_aa: CATRKTSGRFAEQYF

v_call: TRBV12-3/TRBV12-4
j_call: TRBJ2-1
clone_size: -
d_call: -
cdr3_nt: TGTGCCAGCAGTTTCATGGGGGCTGATGAGCAGTTCTTC
cdr3_aa: CASSFMGADEQFF

v_call: TRBV4-3
j_call: TRBJ2-3
clone_size: -
d_call: TRBD2
cdr3_nt: TGCGCCAGCAGCCAAGCGTGGCTAGCGGAACCCAACGTGCTCGGTACGCAGTATTTT
cdr3_aa: CASSQAWLAEPNVLGTQYF

v_call: TRBV6-1
j_call: TRBJ2-1
clone_size: many
d_call: -
cdr3_nt: TGTGCCAGCAGTGAAGTGATTCTGGTCTTGAGGCAGTTCTTC
cdr3_aa: CASSEVILVLRQFF

v_call: TRBV29-1
j_call: TRBJ2-7
clone_size: -
d_call: -
cdr3_nt: TGCAGCGTTAAATCCGGGAGCTCCTACGAGCAGTACTTC
cdr3_aa: CSVKSGSSYEQYF

v_call: TRBV5-6
j_call: TRBJ1-2
clone_size: many
d_call: TRBD1
cdr3_nt: TGTGCCAGCAGCTTGGGGACAGGGGCCGTCACTTATGGCTACACCTTC
cdr3_aa: CASSLGTGAVTYGYTF

v_call: TRBV18
j_call: TRBJ2-3
clone_size: many
d_call: -
cdr3_nt: TGTGCCAGCTCACCGGAAGAAGATACGCAGTATTTT
cdr3_aa: CASSPEEDTQYF

v_call: TRBV9
j_call: TRBJ1-5
clone_size: -
d_call: TRBD1
cdr3_nt: TGTGCCAGCAGCGTTGACGGGACAGTCGGACAGCCCCAGCATTTT
cdr3_aa: CASSVDGTVGQPQHF

v_call: TRBV4-1
j_call: TRBJ2-7
clone_size: -
d_call: TRBD1
cdr3_nt: TGCGCCAGCAGCCCCGGGACAGGGCTGGAGCAGTACTTC
cdr3_aa: CASSPGTGLEQYF

v_call: TRBV20-1
j_call: TRBJ1-5
clone_size: few
d_call: TRBD1
cdr3_nt: TGCAGTGCCAAATCCCGACAGGGGTACGTTCAGCCCCAGCATTTT
cdr3_aa: CSAKSRQGYVQPQHF

v_call: TRBV3-1
j_call: TRBJ1-3
clone_size: few
d_call: TRBD1
cdr3_nt: TGTGCCAGCAGCGGAGCGACAGGGTGGAACACCATATATTTT
cdr3_aa: CASSGATGWNTIYF

v_call: TRBV20-1
j_call: TRBJ2-7
clone_size: many
d_call: TRBD2
cdr3_nt: TGCAGTGCCCTTAGCGGGAGGGTCGGTTACGAGCAGTACTTC
cdr3_aa: CSALSGRVGYEQYF

v_call: TRBV18
j_call: TRBJ2-6
clone_size: many
d_call: -
cdr3_nt: TGTGCCAGCTCACCCCCCCCAGCCAACGTCCTGACTTTC
cdr3_aa: CASSPPPANVLTF

v_call: TRBV7-6
j_call: TRBJ1-5
clone_size: -
d_call: -
cdr3_nt: TGTGCCAGCAGCTTAGTTGAAGGCCAGCCCCAGCATTTT
cdr3_aa: CASSLVEGQPQHF

v_call: TRBV4-1
j_call: TRBJ2-5
clone_size: -
d_call: TRBD1
cdr3_nt: TGCGCCAGCGGCATCCGACAGGGAGTAGGGGAGACCCAGTACTTC
cdr3_aa: CASGIRQGVGETQYF

v_call: TRBV19
j_call: TRBJ1-1
clone_size: -
d_call: -
cdr3_nt: TGTGCCAGTAGTTACCCGACGGGCACTGAAGCTTTCTTT
cdr3_aa: CASSYPTGTEAFF

v_call: TRBV6-5
j_call: TRBJ2-7
clone_size: -
d_call: TRBD1
cdr3_nt: TGTGCCAGCACCCCCACAGGGGGACCCTACGAGCAGTACTTC
cdr3_aa: CASTPTGGPYEQYF

v_call: TRBV7-9
j_call: TRBJ2-7
clone_size: many
d_call: -
cdr3_nt: TGTGCCAGCAGCCAGACGCCCGCATACGAGCAGTACTTC
cdr3_aa: CASSQTPAYEQYF

v_call: TRBV12-3/TRBV12-4
j_call: TRBJ1-1
clone_size: few
d_call: -
cdr3_nt: TGTGCCAGCAGCCACGGACCGGAGAACACTGAAGCTTTCTTT
cdr3_aa: CASSHGPENTEAFF